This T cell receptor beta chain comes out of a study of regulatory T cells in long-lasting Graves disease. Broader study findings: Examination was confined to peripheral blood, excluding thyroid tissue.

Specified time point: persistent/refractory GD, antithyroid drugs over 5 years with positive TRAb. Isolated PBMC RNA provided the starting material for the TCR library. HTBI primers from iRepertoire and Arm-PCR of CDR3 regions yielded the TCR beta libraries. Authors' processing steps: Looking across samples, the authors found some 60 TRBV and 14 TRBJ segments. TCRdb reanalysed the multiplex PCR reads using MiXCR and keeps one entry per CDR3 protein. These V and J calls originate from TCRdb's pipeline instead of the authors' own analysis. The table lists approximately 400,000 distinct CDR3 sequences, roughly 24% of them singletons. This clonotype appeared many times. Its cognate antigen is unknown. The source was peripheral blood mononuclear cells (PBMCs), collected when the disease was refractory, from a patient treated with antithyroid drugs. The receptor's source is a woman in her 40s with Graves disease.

The CDR3 DNA sequence: TGTGCCAGCAGCTTCTCGACAGCGTTGAACACTGAAGCTTTCTTT. Translation: CASSFSTALNTEAFF. The rearrangement joins TRBV7-9 to TRBJ1-1; possible D gene TRBD1, 5 bases. This CDR3 spans 15 amino acids. Looked up from germline, CDR1 is SEHNR and CDR2 is FQNEAQ (reference sequence). Trimming stripped 3 bases from V and 0 bases from J, with 11 bases between.